This T cell receptor (beta chain) is from a study of human T cells and chemical hapten exposure. TCRdb passed the RACE reads through MiXCR, listing each CDR3 protein once. The sample gives approximately 88,000 distinct CDR3 sequences, 10% to 15% of which show up once; 4.5% to 6% is in the top ten. Time point here: patch test 3, about 24 weeks after DPC sensitization. Treatment here: therapeutic diphenylcyclopropenone sensitization with weekly scalp DPC. This material consisted of whole blood, taken in connection with sensitization to the hapten diphenylcyclopropenone (DPC). The clonotype was recovered from a woman between 50 and 59 years old with alopecia areata. Some clones in this sample may be carry-over from other donors' samples.

The CDR3 loop is CASSLAFWGQDTQYF. CDR3 nucleotide sequence: TGTGCCAGCAGCTTAGCTTTCTGGGGGCAGGATACGCAGTATTTT. V usage is TRBV7-2 and J usage is TRBJ2-3; weak D call: TRBD1 (6 bases). The CDR3 spans 15 residues. V was pared by 0 bases and J by 6 bases, with 13 bases between. CDR1 and CDR2 (germline): SGHTA, FQGNSA. Using reference TRBV7-2 and TRBJ2-3 for the parts outside the CDR3, the full variable domain is GAGVSQSPSNKVTEKGKDVELRCDPISGHTALYWYRQSLGQGLEFLIYFQGNSAPDKSGLPSDRFSAERTGGSVSTLTIQRTQQEDSAVYLCASSLAFWGQDTQYFGPGTRLTVL.